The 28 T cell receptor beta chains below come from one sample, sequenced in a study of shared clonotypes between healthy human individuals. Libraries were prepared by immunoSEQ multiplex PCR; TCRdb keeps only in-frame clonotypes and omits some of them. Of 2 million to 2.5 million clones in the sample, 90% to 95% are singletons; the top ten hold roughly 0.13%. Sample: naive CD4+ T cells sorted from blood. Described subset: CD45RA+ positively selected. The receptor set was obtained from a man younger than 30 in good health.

CDR3 in DNA: TGTGCCAGCAGCAGAGGACTTATCAATCAGCCCCAGCATTTT. Protein product: CASSRGLINQPQHF. The J gene is TRBJ1-5, the V gene TRBV6-1; D is unclear. V dropped 6 bases and J dropped 3 bases, with 12 bases sitting between them. CDR1 is MNHNS, CDR2 SASEGT, per germline. The CDR3 is 14 amino acids.

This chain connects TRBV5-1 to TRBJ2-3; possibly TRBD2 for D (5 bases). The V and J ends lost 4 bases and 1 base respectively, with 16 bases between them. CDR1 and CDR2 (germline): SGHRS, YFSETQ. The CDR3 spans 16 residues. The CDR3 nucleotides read TGCGCCAGCAGCGATACTAGAATTGAAGGCACAGATACGCAGTATTTT. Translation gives CASSDTRIEGTDTQYF. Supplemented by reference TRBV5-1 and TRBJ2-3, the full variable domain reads KAGVTQTPRYLIKTRGQQVTLSCSPISGHRSVSWYQQTPGQGLQFLFEYFSETQRNKGNFPGRFSGRQFSNSRSEMNVSTLELGDSALYLCASSDTRIEGTDTQYFGPGTRLTVL.

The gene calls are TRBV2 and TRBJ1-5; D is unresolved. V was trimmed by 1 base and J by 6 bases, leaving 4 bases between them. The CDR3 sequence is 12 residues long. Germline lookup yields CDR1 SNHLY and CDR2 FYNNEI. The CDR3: CASSEEFQPQHF. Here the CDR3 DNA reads TGTGCCAGCAGTGAAGAGTTTCAGCCCCAGCATTTT.

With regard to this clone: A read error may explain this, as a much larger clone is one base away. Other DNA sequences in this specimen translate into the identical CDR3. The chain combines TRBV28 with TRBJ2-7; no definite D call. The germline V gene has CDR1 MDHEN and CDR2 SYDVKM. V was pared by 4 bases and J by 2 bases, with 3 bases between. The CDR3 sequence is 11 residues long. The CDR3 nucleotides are TGTGCCAGCAGTTCGACCTACGAGCAGTACTTC. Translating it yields CASSSTYEQYF. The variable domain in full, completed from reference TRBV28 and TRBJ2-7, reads DVKVTQSSRYLVKRTGEKVFLECVQDMDHENMFWYRQDPGLGLRLIYFSYDVKMKEKGDIPEGYSVSREKKERFSLILESASTNQTSMYLCASSSTYEQYFGPGTRLTVT.

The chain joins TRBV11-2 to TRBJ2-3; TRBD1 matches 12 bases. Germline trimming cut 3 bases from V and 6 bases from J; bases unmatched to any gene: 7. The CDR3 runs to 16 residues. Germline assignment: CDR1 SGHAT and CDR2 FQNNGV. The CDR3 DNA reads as TGTGCCAGCAGCTTTGGGGGACAGGGGGCACTGGATACGCAGTATTTT. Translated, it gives CASSFGGQGALDTQYF.

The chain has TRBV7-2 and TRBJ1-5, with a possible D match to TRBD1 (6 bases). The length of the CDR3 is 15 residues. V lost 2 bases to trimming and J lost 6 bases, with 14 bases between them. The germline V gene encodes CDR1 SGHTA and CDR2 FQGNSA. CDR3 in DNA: TGTGCCAGCAGCTTACGGGGGGGCGCGGGTCAGCCCCAGCATTTT. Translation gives CASSLRGGAGQPQHF.

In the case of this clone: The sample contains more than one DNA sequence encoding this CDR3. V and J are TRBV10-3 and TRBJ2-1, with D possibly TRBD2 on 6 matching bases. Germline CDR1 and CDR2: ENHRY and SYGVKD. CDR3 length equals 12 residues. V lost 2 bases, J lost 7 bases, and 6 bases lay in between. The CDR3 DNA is TGTGCCATCAGTGAGGGGGGGAATGAGCAGTTCTTC. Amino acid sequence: CAISEGGNEQFF.

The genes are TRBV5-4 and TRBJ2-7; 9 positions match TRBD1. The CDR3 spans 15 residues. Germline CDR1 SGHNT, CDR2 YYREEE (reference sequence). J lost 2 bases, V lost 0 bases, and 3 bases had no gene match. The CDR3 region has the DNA TGTGCCAGCAGCTTGGGACAGGGGGTCGCCTACGAGCAGTACTTC. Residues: CASSLGQGVAYEQYF.

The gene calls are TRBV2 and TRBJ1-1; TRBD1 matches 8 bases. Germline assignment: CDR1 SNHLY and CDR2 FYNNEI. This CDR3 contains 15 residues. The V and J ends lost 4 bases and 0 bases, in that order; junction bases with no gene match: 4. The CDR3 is CASSVQGALNTEAFF. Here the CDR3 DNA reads TGTGCCAGCAGTGTTCAGGGGGCCTTGAACACTGAAGCTTTCTTT.

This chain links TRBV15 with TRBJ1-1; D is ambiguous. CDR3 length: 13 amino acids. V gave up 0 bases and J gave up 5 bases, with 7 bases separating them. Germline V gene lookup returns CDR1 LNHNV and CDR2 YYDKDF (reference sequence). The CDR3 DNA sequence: TGTGCCACCAGCAGAGATTACGGGACTGAAGCTTTCTTT. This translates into CATSRDYGTEAFF. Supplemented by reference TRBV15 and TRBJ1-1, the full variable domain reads DAMVIQNPRYQVTQFGKPVTLSCSQTLNHNVMYWYQQKSSQAPKLLFHYYDKDFNNEADTPDNFQSRRPNTSFCFLDIRSPGLGDTAMYLCATSRDYGTEAFFGQGTRLTVV.

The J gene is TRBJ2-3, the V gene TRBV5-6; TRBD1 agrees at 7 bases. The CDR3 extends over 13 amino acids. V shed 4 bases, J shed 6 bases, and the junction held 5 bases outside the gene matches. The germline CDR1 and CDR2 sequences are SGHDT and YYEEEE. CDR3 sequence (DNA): TGTGCCAGCAGCCCCGACAGGGTTGATACGCAGTATTTT. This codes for CASSPDRVDTQYF.

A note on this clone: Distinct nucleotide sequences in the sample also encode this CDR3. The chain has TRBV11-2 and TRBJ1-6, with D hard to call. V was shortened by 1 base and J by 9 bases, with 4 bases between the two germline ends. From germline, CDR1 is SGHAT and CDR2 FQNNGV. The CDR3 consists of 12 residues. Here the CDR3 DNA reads TGTGCCAGCAGCTTAGTATCTTCACCCCTCCACTTT. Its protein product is CASSLVSSPLHF.

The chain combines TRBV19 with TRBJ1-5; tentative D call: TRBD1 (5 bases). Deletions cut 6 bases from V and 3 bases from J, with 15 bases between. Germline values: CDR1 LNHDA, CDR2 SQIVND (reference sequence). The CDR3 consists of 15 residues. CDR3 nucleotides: TGTGCCAGTAGCACGACAGTTGGGGCCAATCAGCCCCAGCATTTT. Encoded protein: CASSTTVGANQPQHF.

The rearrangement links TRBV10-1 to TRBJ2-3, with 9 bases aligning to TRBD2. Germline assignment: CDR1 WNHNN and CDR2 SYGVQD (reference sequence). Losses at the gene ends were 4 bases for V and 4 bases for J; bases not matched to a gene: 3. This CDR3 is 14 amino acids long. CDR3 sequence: CASSVRTSADTQYF. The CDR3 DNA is TGCGCCAGCAGTGTCAGGACTAGCGCAGATACGCAGTATTTT.

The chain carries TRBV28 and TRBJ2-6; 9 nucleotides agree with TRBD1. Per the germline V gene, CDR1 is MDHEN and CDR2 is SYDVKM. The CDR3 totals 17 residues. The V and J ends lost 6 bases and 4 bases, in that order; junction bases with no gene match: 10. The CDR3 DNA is TGTGCCAGCAGCCCACCCGGGACAGGGACCGGGGCCAACGTCCTGACTTTC. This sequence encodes CASSPPGTGTGANVLTF.

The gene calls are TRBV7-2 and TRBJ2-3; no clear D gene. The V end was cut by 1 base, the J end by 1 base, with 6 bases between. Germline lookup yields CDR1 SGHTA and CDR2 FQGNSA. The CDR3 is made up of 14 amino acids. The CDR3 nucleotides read TGTGCCAGCAGCTTAGTTGCGGGCACAGATACGCAGTATTTT. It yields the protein CASSLVAGTDTQYF.

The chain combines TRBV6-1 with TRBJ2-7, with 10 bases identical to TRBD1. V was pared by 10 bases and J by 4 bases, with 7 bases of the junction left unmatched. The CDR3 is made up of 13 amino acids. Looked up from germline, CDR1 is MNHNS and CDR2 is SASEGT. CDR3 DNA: TGTGCCACCCCGGGACAGGGGTGGTACGAGCAGTACTTC. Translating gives CATPGQGWYEQYF.

The CDR3 loop reads CASTKTGGGPEAFF. For the CDR3, the DNA is TGTGCCAGTACCAAGACCGGGGGAGGTCCTGAAGCTTTCTTT. The V gene is TRBV6-5, the J gene TRBJ1-1; D is possibly TRBD1 (5 bases). Trimming took 9 bases from V and 6 from J, leaving 20 bases between them. The length of the CDR3 is 14 residues. CDR1 is MNHEY and CDR2 is SVGAGI in the germline V gene.

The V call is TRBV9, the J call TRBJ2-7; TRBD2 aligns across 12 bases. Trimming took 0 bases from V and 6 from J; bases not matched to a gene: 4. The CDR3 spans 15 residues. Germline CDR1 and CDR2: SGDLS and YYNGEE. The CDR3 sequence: CASSVDGTSGFEQYF. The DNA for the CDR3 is TGTGCCAGCAGCGTAGATGGGACTAGCGGGTTCGAGCAGTACTTC.

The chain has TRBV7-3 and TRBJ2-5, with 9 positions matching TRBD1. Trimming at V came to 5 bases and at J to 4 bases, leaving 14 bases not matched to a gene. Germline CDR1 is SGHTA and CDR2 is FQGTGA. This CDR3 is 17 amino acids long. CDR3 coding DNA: TGTGCCAGCAGCCTCACCCGCAGGGGACAGGGCCGAGAGACCCAGTACTTC. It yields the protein CASSLTRRGQGRETQYF.

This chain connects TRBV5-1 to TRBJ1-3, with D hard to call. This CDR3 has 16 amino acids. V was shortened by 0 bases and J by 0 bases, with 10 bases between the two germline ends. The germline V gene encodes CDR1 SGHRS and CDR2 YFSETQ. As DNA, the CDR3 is TGCGCCAGCAGCTTGGCTGGCCCCGACTCTGGAAACACCATATATTTT. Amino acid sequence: CASSLAGPDSGNTIYF. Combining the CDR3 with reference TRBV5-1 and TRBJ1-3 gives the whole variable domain KAGVTQTPRYLIKTRGQQVTLSCSPISGHRSVSWYQQTPGQGLQFLFEYFSETQRNKGNFPGRFSGRQFSNSRSEMNVSTLELGDSALYLCASSLAGPDSGNTIYFGEGSWLTVV.

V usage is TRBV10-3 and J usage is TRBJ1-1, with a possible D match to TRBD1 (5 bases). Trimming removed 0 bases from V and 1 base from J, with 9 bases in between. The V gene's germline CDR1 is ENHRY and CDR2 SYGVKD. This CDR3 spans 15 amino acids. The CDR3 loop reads CAISESRGPNTEAFF. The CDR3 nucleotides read TGTGCCATCAGTGAGTCTAGGGGACCGAACACTGAAGCTTTCTTT.

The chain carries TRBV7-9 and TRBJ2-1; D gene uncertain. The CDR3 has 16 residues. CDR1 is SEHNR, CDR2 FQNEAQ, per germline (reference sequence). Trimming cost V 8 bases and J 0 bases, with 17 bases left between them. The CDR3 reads CASGHSASSSYNEQFF. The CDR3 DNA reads TGTGCCAGCGGCCACTCTGCGTCAAGCTCCTACAATGAGCAGTTCTTC.

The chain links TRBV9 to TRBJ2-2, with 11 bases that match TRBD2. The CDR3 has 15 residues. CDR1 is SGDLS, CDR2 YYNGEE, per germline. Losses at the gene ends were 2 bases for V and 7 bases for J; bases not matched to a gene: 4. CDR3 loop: CASSVTSGKGGELFF. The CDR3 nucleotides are TGTGCCAGCAGCGTGACTAGCGGGAAAGGCGGGGAGCTGTTTTTT.

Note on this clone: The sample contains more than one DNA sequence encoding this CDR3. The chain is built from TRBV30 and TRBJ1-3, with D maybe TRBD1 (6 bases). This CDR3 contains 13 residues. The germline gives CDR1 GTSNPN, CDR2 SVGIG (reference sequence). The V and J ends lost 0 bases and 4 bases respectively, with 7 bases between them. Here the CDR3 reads CAWSVTGGNTIYF. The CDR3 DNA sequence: TGTGCCTGGAGTGTAACAGGGGGAAACACCATATATTTT.

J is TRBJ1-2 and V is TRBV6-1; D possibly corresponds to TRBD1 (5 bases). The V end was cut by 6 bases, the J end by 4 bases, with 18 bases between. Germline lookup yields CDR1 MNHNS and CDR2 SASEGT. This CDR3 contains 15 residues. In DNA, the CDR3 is TGTGCCAGCAGGTACGTGGCCCAGGGCGCCTATGGCTACACCTTC. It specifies CASRYVAQGAYGYTF.

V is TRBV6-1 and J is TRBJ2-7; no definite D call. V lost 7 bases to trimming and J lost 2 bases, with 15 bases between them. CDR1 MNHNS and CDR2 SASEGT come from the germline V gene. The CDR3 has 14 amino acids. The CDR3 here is CASIGNRKTYEQYF. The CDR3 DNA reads TGTGCCAGCATAGGGAACAGAAAAACCTACGAGCAGTACTTC.

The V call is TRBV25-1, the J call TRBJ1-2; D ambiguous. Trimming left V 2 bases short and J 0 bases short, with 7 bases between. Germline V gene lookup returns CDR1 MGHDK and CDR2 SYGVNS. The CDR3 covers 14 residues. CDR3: CASSENSPNYGYTF. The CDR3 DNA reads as TGTGCCAGCAGTGAAAACAGTCCTAACTATGGCTACACCTTC.